The sample holds many counts of the clone carrying this T cell receptor beta chain. Its matching antigen is unknown. J was trimmed by 0 bases and V by 6 bases; bases with no gene match: 8. The germline V gene has CDR1 SNHLY and CDR2 FYNNEI. The length of the CDR3 is 17 residues. Clinical symptoms, serum thyroxine, TRAb, thyroid ultrasound and orbital computed tomography established diagnosis. The data were taken from a study of T cells in Graves' hyperthyroidism and ophthalmopathy. Regarding the study as a whole: In the blood, most expanded thyroid clonotypes above 0.001 appeared as well.

TCR beta CDR3 region amplification was performed from RNA transcripts. In the first-round RT-PCR of the TCR CDR3, the HTBI primer set was used. From the multiplex PCR reads, TCRdb called clonotypes with MiXCR, one entry per CDR3 protein. The sample has roughly 570,000 distinct CDR3 sequences, 35% to 55% seen once; the top ten hold about 7.8%. Sample: peripheral blood or thyroid tissue (not recorded which). The chain joins TRBV2 to TRBJ2-6; 7 bases match TRBD1. The TCR comes from a woman between 18 and 30 years old with Graves' hyperthyroidism. CDR3 loop: CASRVGQESSGANVLTF. The CDR3 DNA follows: TGTGCCAGCAGGGTTGGACAGGAGAGCTCTGGGGCCAACGTCCTGACTTTC.